This TCR beta chain appears in the sequencing data of a study of blood T cell repertoires in COVID-19. Study-level information: Italy, Spain and the United States were the sources of the convalescent and acute COVID-19 samples. T cells, B-cell-depleted T cells, or PBMCs supplied cDNA or gDNA.

In the original processing: Nucleated cell number was recorded as an estimate derived from reference gene primer amplification. Profiled with immunoSEQ multiplex PCR; TCRdb holds only in-frame clones, not every one. For V, J and clone size, that table is used; D and trimming come from the DNA. This sample yields 270,000 or so clones, of which roughly 84% are seen a single time; 8% to 9.5% belongs to the top ten. This clone was found a few times. Germline CDR1 reads SGHNT; CDR2 reads YYREEE (reference sequence). V trimming: 0 bases; J trimming: 7 bases; junction bases outside the gene matches: 7. This CDR3 has 17 amino acids.

The clonotype comes from a human donor in a cohort sampled during active COVID-19. This chain uses TRBV5-4 with TRBJ2-7; 16 nucleotides match TRBD2. The sequenced sample consisted of peripheral blood. CDR3 sequence: CASSLASGTSGREEQYF. CDR3 nucleotides: TGTGCCAGCAGCTTGGCAAGTGGGACTAGCGGGAGGGAAGAGCAGTACTTC.